This T cell receptor (beta chain) was found in a study of cytomegalovirus exposure and HLA in healthy donors. Study-level findings and limits: Analysis was performed later, and it showed HLA-associated TCR beta chains to be more clonally expanded than equally common others.

As for this clone: As yet, its antigen is unknown.

Though nominally healthy at sampling, donors likely had unrecorded immune exposures. The germline V gene encodes CDR1 WSHSY and CDR2 SAAADI. V was cut by 4 bases and J by 5 bases, with 10 bases left in between. There are 13 residues in the CDR3. The PCR employed 60 Vbeta primers together with 13 Jbeta primers. Clones were sequenced by immunoSEQ multiplex PCR, and TCRdb holds only the in-frame ones, with some missing. This repertoire shows about 98,000 clones, about 62% found once; its top ten account for 4% to 5.5%. The rearrangement joins TRBV10-2 to TRBJ2-3; possibly TRBD2 for D (5 bases). This TCR was recovered from a human donor in good health. Input material: PBMCs. In nucleotides, the CDR3 is TGCGCCAGCAGTGTTGGGCGGGTAGATACGCAGTATTTT. Translated, it gives CASSVGRVDTQYF.